A single sample is the source of the 29 T cell receptor beta chains below, sequenced in a study of regulatory T cells in long-lasting Graves disease. CDR3-region Arm-PCR and iRepertoire HTBI primers produced the TCR beta libraries. Using its own MiXCR run on the multiplex PCR reads, TCRdb lists one record per CDR3 protein. In the table there are 400,000 to 500,000 distinct CDR3 sequences, around 20% of which are singletons. The sample's time point: persistent/refractory GD, antithyroid drugs over 5 years with positive TRAb. Isolated PBMC RNA provided the starting material for the TCR library. Material: peripheral blood mononuclear cells (PBMCs), obtained when the disease was refractory, from a patient treated with antithyroid drugs. These receptors all come from a female donor with Graves disease.

This clonotype was counted many times. The chain uses TRBV6-5 and TRBJ1-2; maybe TRBD1 (5 bases). V was pared by 0 bases and J by 4 bases, with 12 bases between. Germline values: CDR1 MNHEY, CDR2 SVGAGI. There are 15 residues in the CDR3. The CDR3: CASSYSKFGGYGYTF. The DNA for the CDR3 is TGTGCCAGCAGTTACTCGAAATTCGGGGGCTATGGCTACACCTTC.

This clonotype was seen only a few times. In nucleotides, the CDR3 is TGTGCCAGCAGTTCCGAAGGAGGTAACACCGGGGAGCTGTTTTTT. Its translation: CASSSEGGNTGELFF. The chain couples TRBV27 to TRBJ2-2, with D possibly matching TRBD2 (5 bases). CDR3 length equals 15 residues. Germline V gene lookup returns CDR1 MNHEY and CDR2 SMNVEV (reference sequence). The ends were cut back, 4 bases at V and 2 bases at J, with 11 bases in the middle.

This clonotype has at least ten counts. The chain recombines TRBV19 with TRBJ2-7; 8 bases match TRBD1. V lost 5 bases and J lost 4; bases outside the gene matches: 13. Germline loops: CDR1 LNHDA, CDR2 SQIVND (reference sequence). The CDR3 loop spans 16 amino acids. The chain's CDR3 is CASSLQSTYRGYEQYF. The DNA for the CDR3 is TGTGCCAGTAGTCTCCAGTCGACCTACAGGGGGTACGAGCAGTACTTC.

A remark on this clonotype: With a much larger clone just one base away, this may be a read error. The chain employs TRBV2 and TRBJ1-2; D remains ambiguous. V was pared by 4 bases and J by 6 bases, with 15 bases between. Per the germline V gene, CDR1 is SNHLY and CDR2 is FYNNEI. The CDR3 is 14 amino acids. CDR3 sequence: CASSGETTLHGYTF. Here the CDR3 DNA reads TGTGCCAGCAGTGGGGAGACAACTCTCCATGGCTACACCTTC.

This clonotype was seen repeatedly, ten times or more. The J gene is TRBJ1-1, the V gene TRBV6-1; TRBD1 agrees at 8 bases. This CDR3 is built from 13 residues. CDR1 and CDR2 from the germline V gene are MNHNS and SASEGT. V lost 6 bases to trimming and J lost 4 bases; unmatched junction nucleotides: 4. The chain's CDR3 is CASSATGATEAFF. The CDR3 DNA is TGTGCCAGCAGCGCGACAGGGGCCACTGAAGCTTTCTTT.

This clonotype was counted many times. The chain joins TRBV12-3 or TRBV12-4 to TRBJ2-2; TRBD1 matches at 8 bases. Unmatched junction bases numbered 14, after V lost 11 bases and J lost 6 bases. The CDR3 sequence is 15 residues long. As DNA, the CDR3 is TGTGCCGGTGCCCGGGAACAGGGGGTGGCCGGGGAGCTGTTTTTT. The encoded protein is CAGAREQGVAGELFF.

V gene TRBV20-1 combines with J gene TRBJ2-3; D is ambiguous. CDR3 length equals 14 residues. The V gene lost 6 bases and the J gene lost 0 bases, with 13 bases spanning the gap. Germline V gives CDR1 DFQATT, CDR2 SNEGSKA (reference sequence). CDR3 nucleotide sequence: TGCAGTGCCGAAGACGGAACTAGCACAGATACGCAGTATTTT. Protein sequence: CSAEDGTSTDTQYF.

This clonotype was recorded at least ten times. This chain connects TRBV27 to TRBJ2-2; 7 bases are a match to TRBD1. CDR3 length: 15 amino acids. With V trimmed by 6 bases and J by 3 bases, 7 bases remained unmatched. Germline V gives CDR1 MNHEY, CDR2 SMNVEV (reference sequence). The CDR3 sequence: CASSLGGQYTGELFF. In nucleotides, the CDR3 is TGTGCCAGCAGCCTAGGGGGACAGTACACCGGGGAGCTGTTTTTT.

This chain uses TRBV28 with TRBJ2-1; 11 bases line up with TRBD2. The CDR3 consists of 16 residues. After removal of 3 bases from V and 3 bases from J, the junction contained 4 bases not matched to a gene. Germline assignment: CDR1 MDHEN and CDR2 SYDVKM. CDR3 sequence: CASSLYSGRDYNEQFF. CDR3 bases: TGTGCCAGCAGTTTGTATAGCGGGAGGGACTACAATGAGCAGTTCTTC.

This clonotype was seen ten or more times. This chain links TRBV28 with TRBJ1-1; 8 bases agree with TRBD1. This CDR3 is built from 15 residues. The V segment lost 4 bases and the J segment 1 base; nucleotides outside the gene matches: 5. CDR1 and CDR2 from the germline V gene are MDHEN and SYDVKM. In DNA, the CDR3 is TGTGCCAGCAGTTCCGCGGACAGGGCGAACACTGAAGCTTTCTTT. Amino acid sequence: CASSSADRANTEAFF. Full variable domain (rest looked up from reference TRBV28 and TRBJ1-1): DVKVTQSSRYLVKRTGEKVFLECVQDMDHENMFWYRQDPGLGLRLIYFSYDVKMKEKGDIPEGYSVSREKKERFSLILESASTNQTSMYLCASSSADRANTEAFFGQGTRLTVV.

This clonotype has a handful of counts. The chain combines TRBV7-3 with TRBJ1-5, with D unclear. Looked up from germline, CDR1 is SGHTA and CDR2 is FQGTGA. This CDR3 region has 13 residues. V was clipped by 7 bases and J by 4 bases, with 11 bases between them. CDR3 DNA sequence: TGTGCCAGCACCCTGGGCCGGAATCAGCCCCAGCATTTT. Translated, it gives CASTLGRNQPQHF.

This clonotype was seen repeatedly, ten times or more. The J gene is TRBJ2-7, the V gene TRBV12-3 or TRBV12-4; a weak D match, TRBD2 (6 bases). Trimming cost V 3 bases and J 6 bases, with 9 bases left between them. The CDR3 runs to 12 residues. The CDR3 reads CASSLDYGEQYF. DNA of the CDR3: TGTGCCAGCAGTTTGGACTATGGCGAGCAGTACTTC.

This clonotype was detected many times. V and J are TRBV7-6 and TRBJ2-5; 7 nucleotides match TRBD2. Unmatched junction bases numbered 4, after V lost 4 bases and J lost 2 bases. The germline gives CDR1 SGHVS, CDR2 FNYEAQ. The CDR3 runs to 14 residues. The CDR3 sequence is CASSSSGRQETQYF. CDR3 bases: TGTGCCAGCAGCTCTAGCGGCAGACAAGAGACCCAGTACTTC.

The CDR3 spells CASSYSLGGITDTQYF. Here the CDR3 DNA reads TGTGCCAGCAGTTACTCCCTTGGGGGGATCACAGATACGCAGTATTTT. This chain connects TRBV6-2 or TRBV6-3 to TRBJ2-3; D might be TRBD2 (6 bases). V lost 0 bases and J lost 2, with 12 bases in between. CDR3 length equals 16 residues. Germline assignment: CDR1 MNHEY and CDR2 SVGEGT.

This clonotype occurred many times. The chain couples TRBV29-1 to TRBJ2-5; the match to TRBD1 covers 11 bases. The J segment lost 7 bases and the V segment lost 2 bases, leaving 3 bases of the junction unmatched. The CDR3 has 13 amino acids. Germline CDR1 SQVTM, CDR2 ANQGSEA. CDR3 sequence (DNA): TGCAGCGTTGAACTGGGGACAGGGGGGACCCAGTACTTC. As protein: CSVELGTGGTQYF.

This clonotype was picked up many times. The CDR3 region has the DNA TGTGCCAGCAGTATTGAAGTACAGGGGATAGACACTGAAGCTTTCTTT. It translates to CASSIEVQGIDTEAFF. This rearrangement joins TRBV28 to TRBJ1-1, with 7 bases aligning to TRBD1. The V and J ends lost 5 bases and 3 bases, in that order; junction bases with no gene match: 12. In germline, CDR1 is MDHEN, CDR2 SYDVKM. The CDR3 covers 16 residues. Full variable domain (missing parts from reference TRBV28 and TRBJ1-1): DVKVTQSSRYLVKRTGEKVFLECVQDMDHENMFWYRQDPGLGLRLIYFSYDVKMKEKGDIPEGYSVSREKKERFSLILESASTNQTSMYLCASSIEVQGIDTEAFFGQGTRLTVV.

This clonotype appeared many times. The genes are TRBV2 and TRBJ2-3; D is unresolved. Germline lookup yields CDR1 SNHLY and CDR2 FYNNEI. This CDR3 is built from 14 residues. Trimming removed 5 bases at V and 1 base at J, with 10 bases between. The CDR3 nucleotides read TGTGCCAGCAGTCTGCGCGCAGGCACAGATACGCAGTATTTT. Its protein is CASSLRAGTDTQYF.

This rearrangement joins TRBV6-1 to TRBJ2-2; 10 bases match TRBD1. The V gene's germline CDR1 is MNHNS and CDR2 SASEGT. The CDR3 is made up of 16 amino acids. V was pared by 7 bases and J by 5 bases, with 10 bases of the junction left unmatched. In DNA, the CDR3 is TGTGCCAGCAAATTGTCGGGGACAGGGGAAACCGGGGAGCTGTTTTTT. As protein: CASKLSGTGETGELFF.

This clonotype was recorded many times. J is TRBJ1-2 and V is TRBV5-1; D perhaps matches TRBD1 (5 bases). This CDR3 has 15 amino acids. Trimming pared 0 bases from V and 1 base from J, leaving 10 bases between. Germline V lookup: CDR1 SGHRS, CDR2 YFSETQ. CDR3 region: CASSLDVTVNYGYTF. CDR3 DNA sequence: TGCGCCAGCAGCTTGGATGTGACAGTTAACTATGGCTACACCTTC.

This clonotype has at least ten counts. J is TRBJ2-4 and V is TRBV28, with 10 positions matching TRBD2. The V segment lost 3 bases and the J segment 7 bases; nucleotides outside the gene matches: 9. Germline V CDR1 and CDR2: MDHEN, SYDVKM. This CDR3 has 16 residues. The CDR3 loop is CASSFSSGRGANIQYF. The CDR3 DNA sequence: TGTGCCAGCAGTTTTTCTAGCGGGAGAGGGGCGAACATTCAGTACTTC.

This clonotype was picked up many times. This chain links TRBV7-2 with TRBJ2-7; TRBD2 matches 10 bases. Germline lookup yields CDR1 SGHTA and CDR2 FQGNSA. Trimming at V came to 5 bases and at J to 6 bases, leaving 7 bases not matched to a gene. CDR3 length equals 14 residues. CDR3: CASSQSGRAPEQYF. CDR3 DNA: TGTGCCAGCAGCCAGAGCGGGAGGGCCCCCGAGCAGTACTTC. Full variable domain (missing parts from reference TRBV7-2 and TRBJ2-7): GAGVSQSPSNKVTEKGKDVELRCDPISGHTALYWYRQSLGQGLEFLIYFQGNSAPDKSGLPSDRFSAERTGGSVSTLTIQRTQQEDSAVYLCASSQSGRAPEQYFGPGTRLTVT.

This clonotype was counted at least ten times. The V and J genes are TRBV7-9 and TRBJ1-2; D is perhaps TRBD1 (5 bases). The CDR3 is 13 amino acids. From germline, CDR1 is SEHNR and CDR2 FQNEAQ (reference sequence). V lost 5 bases to trimming and J lost 3 bases, with 10 bases between them. The CDR3 loop reads CASSPDSYYGYTF. The CDR3 DNA reads as TGTGCCAGCAGCCCTGACAGCTACTATGGCTACACCTTC.

In this sample, this clonotype turned up a few times. The gene calls are TRBV6-1 and TRBJ2-7; 13 bases are shared with TRBD2. This CDR3 has 15 residues. Germline values: CDR1 MNHNS, CDR2 SASEGT. The junction had 5 bases not matched to a gene; V was cut back by 5 bases and J by 4 bases. CDR3 residues: CASSYPGLAGYEQYF. As DNA, the CDR3 is TGTGCCAGCAGTTACCCGGGACTAGCGGGATACGAGCAGTACTTC.

This clonotype was recorded many times. CDR3 nucleotides: TGTGCCAGCAGGCAGGGGGGAAATCAGCCCCAGCATTTT. Translated, it gives CASRQGGNQPQHF. The J gene is TRBJ1-5, the V gene TRBV6-1; TRBD1 matches at 7 bases. Germline V gene data show CDR1 as MNHNS and CDR2 as SASEGT. V lost 6 bases to trimming and J lost 4 bases; unmatched junction nucleotides: 3. This CDR3 comprises 13 residues.

On this clonotype itself: This may come from a read error, since a much larger clone is one base off. This rearrangement joins TRBV28 to TRBJ2-7; the match to TRBD1 covers 8 bases. The CDR3 totals 17 residues. The junction had 22 bases not matched to a gene; V was cut back by 11 bases and J by 4 bases. The germline V gene has CDR1 MDHEN and CDR2 SYDVKM. CDR3 DNA sequence: TGTGCCGGCAAAGGGGACAGGAACACACACAGATCGTACGAGCAGTACTTC. It translates to CAGKGDRNTHRSYEQYF.

This clonotype has just a few counts. This chain connects TRBV19 to TRBJ1-2; D might be TRBD1 (6 bases). There are 15 residues in the CDR3. The V gene's germline CDR1 is LNHDA and CDR2 SQIVND (reference sequence). Trimming took 3 bases from V and 7 from J, leaving 18 bases between them. CDR3 bases: TGTGCCAGTAGTATGGGGGGGGGCTCCAACGCTGGCTACACCTTC. It is translated as CASSMGGGSNAGYTF. Drawing the rest from reference TRBV19 and TRBJ1-2, the complete variable domain is DGGITQSPKYLFRKEGQNVTLSCEQNLNHDAMYWYRQDPGQGLRLIYYSQIVNDFQKGDIAEGYSVSREKKESFPLTVTSAQKNPTAFYLCASSMGGGSNAGYTFGSGTRLTVV.

This clonotype turned up a few times. V and J are TRBV7-6 and TRBJ1-5; 7 bases fit TRBD1. J gave up 3 bases and V 0 bases, and 2 bases lay outside the gene matches. The germline V gene has CDR1 SGHVS and CDR2 FNYEAQ. The CDR3 covers 15 residues. The CDR3 is CASSLAGTDNQPQHF. DNA of the CDR3: TGTGCCAGCAGCTTAGCCGGGACAGACAATCAGCCCCAGCATTTT.

Remarks on this clonotype: A read error is possible here, since a much larger clone lies one base away. This rearrangement joins TRBV30 to TRBJ2-5; 7 bases align to TRBD1. This CDR3 has 14 residues. CDR1 GTSNPN and CDR2 SVGIG come from the germline V gene (reference sequence). DNA for the CDR3: TGTGCCTGGACAACAGGGGTAGGATCGGAGACCCGGTACTTC. This sequence encodes CAWTTGVGSETRYF.

The genes are TRBV20-1 and TRBJ1-3, with unresolved D. Germline CDR1 and CDR2: DFQATT and SNEGSKA (reference sequence). V lost 6 bases, J lost 1 base, and 13 bases lay in between. The CDR3 is 14 amino acids. The CDR3 region has the DNA TGCAGTGCCCCTAGGACCGAATCTGGAAACACCATATATTTT. Protein sequence: CSAPRTESGNTIYF.